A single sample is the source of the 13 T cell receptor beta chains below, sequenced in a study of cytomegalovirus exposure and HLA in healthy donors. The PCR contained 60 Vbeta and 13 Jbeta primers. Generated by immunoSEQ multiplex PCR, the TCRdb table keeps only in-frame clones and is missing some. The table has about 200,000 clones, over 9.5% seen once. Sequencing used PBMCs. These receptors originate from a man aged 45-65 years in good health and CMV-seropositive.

CDR3 bases: TGTGCCAGCAGCTCAACAGGGGGCGTTGAGACCCAGTACTTC. Translation gives CASSSTGGVETQYF. The chain has TRBV11-2 and TRBJ2-5; 9 nucleotides line up with TRBD1. The CDR3 spans 14 residues. Trimming removed 4 bases from V and 5 bases from J; junction bases left unmatched: 5. Per germline, CDR1 SGHAT and CDR2 FQNNGV.

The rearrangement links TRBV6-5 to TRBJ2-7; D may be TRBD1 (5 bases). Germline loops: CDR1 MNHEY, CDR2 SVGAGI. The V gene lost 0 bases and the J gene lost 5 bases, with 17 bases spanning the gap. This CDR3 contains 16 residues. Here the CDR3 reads CASSYSGSQGVHEQYV. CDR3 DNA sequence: TGTGCCAGCAGTTACTCAGGTTCCCAGGGTGTGCACGAGCAGTACGTC.

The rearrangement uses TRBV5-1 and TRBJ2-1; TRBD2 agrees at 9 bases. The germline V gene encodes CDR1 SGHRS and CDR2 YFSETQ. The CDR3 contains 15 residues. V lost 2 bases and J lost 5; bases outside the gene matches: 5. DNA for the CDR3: TGCGCCAGCAGCTTAGTAGCGGGGGCCGACAATGAGCAGTTCTTC. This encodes CASSLVAGADNEQFF.

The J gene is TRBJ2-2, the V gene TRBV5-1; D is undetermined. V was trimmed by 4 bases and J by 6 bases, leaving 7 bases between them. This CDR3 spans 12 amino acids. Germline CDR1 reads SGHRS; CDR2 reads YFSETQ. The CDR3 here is CASSPPAGELFF. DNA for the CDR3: TGCGCCAGCAGCCCCCCCGCCGGGGAGCTGTTTTTT.

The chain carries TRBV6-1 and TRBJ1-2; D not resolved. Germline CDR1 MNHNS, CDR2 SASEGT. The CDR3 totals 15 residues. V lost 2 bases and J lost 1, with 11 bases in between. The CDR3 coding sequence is TGTGCCAGCAGTGAAAGCCTCGGTCTTAACTATGGCTACACCTTC. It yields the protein CASSESLGLNYGYTF.

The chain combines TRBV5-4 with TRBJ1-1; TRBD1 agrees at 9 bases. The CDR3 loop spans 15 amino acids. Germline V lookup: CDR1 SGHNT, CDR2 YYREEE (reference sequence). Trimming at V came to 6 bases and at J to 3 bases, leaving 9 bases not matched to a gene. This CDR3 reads CASNRQGGVYTEAFF. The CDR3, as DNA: TGTGCCAGCAACAGACAGGGGGGGGTTTACACTGAAGCTTTCTTT.

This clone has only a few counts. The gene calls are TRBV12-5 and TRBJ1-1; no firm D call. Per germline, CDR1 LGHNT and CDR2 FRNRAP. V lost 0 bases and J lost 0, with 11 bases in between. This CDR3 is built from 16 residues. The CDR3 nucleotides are TGTGCTAGTGGTTTGGTACTTGGGGAGATGAACACTGAAGCTTTCTTT. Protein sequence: CASGLVLGEMNTEAFF.

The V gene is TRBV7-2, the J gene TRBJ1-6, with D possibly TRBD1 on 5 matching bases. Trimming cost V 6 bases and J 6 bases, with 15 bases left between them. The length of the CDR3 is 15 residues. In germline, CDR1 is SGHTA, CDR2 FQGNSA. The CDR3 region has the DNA TGTGCCAGCAGTCCGGGGGTCAATTTTAATTCACCCCTCCACTTT. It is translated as CASSPGVNFNSPLHF.

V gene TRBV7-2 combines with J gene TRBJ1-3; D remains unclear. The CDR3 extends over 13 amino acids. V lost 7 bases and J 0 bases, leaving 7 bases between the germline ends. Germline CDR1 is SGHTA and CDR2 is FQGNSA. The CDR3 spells CASKLYSGNTIYF. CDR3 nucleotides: TGTGCCAGCAAACTCTACTCTGGAAACACCATATATTTT.

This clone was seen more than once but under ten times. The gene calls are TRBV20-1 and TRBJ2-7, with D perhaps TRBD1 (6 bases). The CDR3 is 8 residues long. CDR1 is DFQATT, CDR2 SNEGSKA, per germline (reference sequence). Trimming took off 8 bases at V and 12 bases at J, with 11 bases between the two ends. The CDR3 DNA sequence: TGCAGTCTAGGCAGGGGGTACGTC. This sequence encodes CSLGRGYV.

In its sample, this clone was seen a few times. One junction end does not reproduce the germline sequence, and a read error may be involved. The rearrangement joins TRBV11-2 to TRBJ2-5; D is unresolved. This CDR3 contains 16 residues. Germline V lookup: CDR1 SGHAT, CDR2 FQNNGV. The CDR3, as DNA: TGCGCCAGCAGCCAAGATGGGCTAATGGCTCAAGAGACCCAGTACTTC. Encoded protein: CASSQDGLMAQETQYF.

CDR3 sequence: CASSQQGVGEQFF. Written as DNA, the CDR3 is TGTGCCAGCAGTCAACAGGGGGTAGGTGAGCAGTTCTTC. J is TRBJ2-1 and V is TRBV14, with 8 bases lining up with TRBD1. J lost 9 bases, V lost 6 bases, and 7 bases had no gene match. From germline, CDR1 is SGHDN and CDR2 FVKESK. This CDR3 spans 13 amino acids.

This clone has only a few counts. CDR3 residues: CASSSGGANTEAFF. The CDR3 region has the DNA TGTGCCAGTAGTTCTGGCGGGGCTAACACTGAAGCTTTCTTT. The rearrangement links TRBV19 to TRBJ1-1; D is possibly TRBD1 (5 bases). The V end lost 5 bases, the J end lost 2 bases, and 12 bases lay between the germline ends. Germline V gene data show CDR1 as LNHDA and CDR2 as SQIVND (reference sequence). This CDR3 region has 14 residues.